This passage covers 23 T cell receptor beta chains from one sample sequenced in a study of blood T cell repertoires in COVID-19. Here immunoSEQ multiplex PCR was the method, and the copy in TCRdb shows in-frame clones only, minus some. The sample yields roughly 340,000 clones, approximately 88% seen once. The sample was peripheral blood. The receptors were sampled from a woman under 40 with COVID-19, enrolled during active disease.

This CDR3 reads CASSLDKTRRAANYGYTF. CDR3 DNA sequence: TGTGCCAGCAGCTTAGATAAGACCCGCAGGGCAGCTAACTATGGCTACACCTTC. The chain employs TRBV11-2 and TRBJ1-2, with a possible D match to TRBD1 (5 bases). V lost 0 bases to trimming and J lost 0 bases, with 17 bases between them. CDR1 is SGHAT and CDR2 is FQNNGV in the germline V gene. The CDR3 is made up of 18 amino acids. The complete variable domain, with remaining parts taken from reference TRBV11-2 and TRBJ1-2, reads EAGVAQSPRYKIIEKRQSVAFWCNPISGHATLYWYQQILGQGPKLLIQFQNNGVVDDSQLPKDRFSAERLKGVDSTLKIQPAKLEDSAVYLCASSLDKTRRAANYGYTFGSGTRLTVV.

The chain links TRBV24-1 to TRBJ2-5; TRBD1 might be the D (6 bases). The CDR3 spans 14 residues. Germline CDR1 is KGHDR and CDR2 is SFDVKD. Trimming cost V 10 bases and J 6 bases, with 20 bases left between them. CDR3 loop: CATSKDSLGQTQYF. The CDR3 DNA is TGTGCCACGAGCAAGGACAGTCTCGGGCAGACCCAGTACTTC.

CDR3 coding DNA: TGCGCCAGCAGTGGAGGACAGACACTTCACTCGAACACTGAAGCTTTCTTT. Protein product: CASSGGQTLHSNTEAFF. This chain joins TRBV23-1 and TRBJ1-1, with D maybe TRBD1 (6 bases). TRBV23-1 is designated an ORF whose function remains uncertain. Trimming cost V 5 bases and J 1 base, with 20 bases left between them. The length of the CDR3 is 17 residues.

This sequence joins TRBV2 and TRBJ2-3; D gene uncertain. Trimming pared 5 bases from V and 6 bases from J, leaving 6 bases between. CDR1 SNHLY and CDR2 FYNNEI come from the germline V gene. The CDR3 has 11 residues. The CDR3 protein is CASSNMDTQYF. The CDR3 DNA reads TGTGCCAGCAGTAATATGGATACGCAGTATTTT.

The chain joins TRBV12-5 to TRBJ2-5; TRBD1 matches at 7 bases. The length of the CDR3 is 14 residues. Germline trimming cut 4 bases from V and 2 bases from J; bases unmatched to any gene: 4. Germline assignment: CDR1 LGHNT and CDR2 FRNRAP. The CDR3, as DNA: TGTGCTAGTGGTTCCCGGGACAGACAAGAGACCCAGTACTTC. It translates to CASGSRDRQETQYF.

This chain joins TRBV7-8 and TRBJ1-6, with a tentative D call TRBD1 (6 bases). The CDR3 runs 16 residues. Germline V gives CDR1 SGHVS, CDR2 FQNEAQ. Trimming removed 2 bases from V and 0 bases from J, with 8 bases in between. The CDR3 nucleotides are TGTGCCAGCAGCTTACAGGGGAGCTCCTATAATTCACCCCTCCACTTT. Amino acids: CASSLQGSSYNSPLHF.

This chain links TRBV10-3 with TRBJ2-2; 8 bases match TRBD1. V shed 4 bases and J 8 bases; nucleotides not matched to a gene: 9. CDR1 is ENHRY, CDR2 SYGVKD, per germline. This CDR3 is 15 amino acids long. CDR3 nucleotides: TGTGCCATCAGTGGAGGACAGGGTCAAGGTGGGGAGCTGTTTTTT. Translation gives CAISGGQGQGGELFF.

DNA of the CDR3: TGTGCCAGCAGTGAAGGGGCAGTGTATAACGGCTACACCTTC. Protein product: CASSEGAVYNGYTF. The chain carries TRBV2 and TRBJ1-2; D ambiguous. The CDR3 has 14 amino acids. The V end lost 1 base, the J end lost 8 bases, and 14 bases lay between the germline ends. The germline CDR1 and CDR2 sequences are SNHLY and FYNNEI.

CDR3 DNA: TGTGCCAGCAGCCTGAATCAACCGGGACAGGGAACTAACTATGGCTACACCTTC. This translates into CASSLNQPGQGTNYGYTF. The chain is built from TRBV5-5 and TRBJ1-2, with 9 nucleotides matching TRBD1. This CDR3 is 18 amino acids long. V shed 4 bases, J shed 0 bases, and the junction held 13 bases outside the gene matches. Looked up from germline, CDR1 is SGHKS and CDR2 is YYEKEE (reference sequence).

This sequence joins TRBV19 and TRBJ2-3, with 10 bases aligning to TRBD1. The CDR3 is 17 amino acids. Germline lookup yields CDR1 LNHDA and CDR2 SQIVND (reference sequence). V dropped 4 bases and J dropped 4; count of bases not matched to a gene: 11. CDR3 nucleotide sequence: TGTGCCAGTAGTAGGGACAGGGGTTTTCTAATGGCAGATACGCAGTATTTT. Translating it yields CASSRDRGFLMADTQYF.

The chain joins TRBV4-3 to TRBJ2-1; perhaps TRBD2 as D (6 bases). The CDR3 is made up of 14 amino acids. From germline, CDR1 is LGHNA and CDR2 YSLEER. Trimming stripped 0 bases from V and 10 bases from J, with 13 bases between. This CDR3 is CASSQDGRSGEQFF. CDR3 in DNA: TGCGCCAGCAGCCAAGACGGGAGATCGGGGGAGCAGTTCTTC.

The chain is built from TRBV7-9 and TRBJ2-2, with 9 bases that match TRBD2. With V trimmed by 1 base and J by 6 bases, 6 bases remained unmatched. Germline assignment: CDR1 SEHNR and CDR2 FQNEAQ (reference sequence). This CDR3 contains 16 residues. The CDR3 here is CASSLGASGIPGELFF. Written as DNA, the CDR3 is TGTGCCAGCAGCTTAGGGGCTAGCGGGATCCCCGGGGAGCTGTTTTTT.

Written as DNA, the CDR3 is TGCGCCACCCGACAGGGAGGCTACGAGCAGTACTTC. Its protein is CATRQGGYEQYF. The chain carries TRBV10-2 and TRBJ2-7, with D perhaps matching TRBD1 (7 bases). V dropped 10 bases and J dropped 3 bases, with 13 bases sitting between them. Germline assignment: CDR1 WSHSY and CDR2 SAAADI. The CDR3 runs to 12 residues.

This clone was seen a single time. The V gene is TRBV30, the J gene TRBJ2-1; D is ambiguous. CDR1 is GTSNPN and CDR2 is SVGIG in the germline V gene (reference sequence). This CDR3 is 14 amino acids long. Trimming shortened V by 3 bases and J by 1 base, and 10 bases separated the two germline ends. CDR3 residues: CAWRRSSSYNEQFF. CDR3 DNA: TGTGCCTGGAGGCGGAGTAGTTCCTACAATGAGCAGTTCTTC.

This rearrangement joins TRBV11-2 to TRBJ1-6, with D maybe TRBD1 (5 bases). Germline values: CDR1 SGHAT, CDR2 FQNNGV. Trimming pared 1 base from V and 7 bases from J, leaving 8 bases between. This CDR3 has 14 amino acids. The CDR3 region has the DNA TGTGCCAGCAGCTTAGGACAGATCAATTCACCCCTCCACTTT. Translation gives CASSLGQINSPLHF.

The V call is TRBV5-1, the J call TRBJ2-5; possible D gene TRBD2, 6 bases. Germline V lookup: CDR1 SGHRS, CDR2 YFSETQ. The CDR3 is 14 amino acids. Trimming took 4 bases from V and 1 from J, leaving 11 bases between them. The CDR3 protein is CASSLGTFQETQYF. The CDR3 DNA reads as TGCGCCAGCAGCCTCGGGACTTTCCAAGAGACCCAGTACTTC.

The rearrangement joins TRBV4-3 to TRBJ2-2; TRBD2 agrees at 9 bases. Per the germline V gene, CDR1 is LGHNA and CDR2 is YSLEER. This CDR3 region has 19 residues. V trimming: 0 bases; J trimming: 5 bases; junction bases outside the gene matches: 13. The CDR3 spells CASSQDPGGGRGDTGELFF. For the CDR3, the DNA is TGCGCCAGCAGCCAAGATCCGGGTGGCGGGAGGGGAGATACCGGGGAGCTGTTTTTT.

This clone was observed once. The chain couples TRBV7-2 to TRBJ2-1; 7 bases align to TRBD2. This CDR3 region has 13 residues. Germline V lookup: CDR1 SGHTA, CDR2 FQGNSA. The ends lost 7 bases at V and 8 bases at J; junction bases unmatched: 8. The CDR3 protein is CASTQTSVYEQFF. The CDR3 nucleotides are TGTGCCAGCACCCAAACTAGCGTCTATGAGCAGTTCTTC.

This clone was picked up a small number of times. The rearrangement links TRBV19 to TRBJ1-2; no clear D. CDR3 size: 14 residues. Germline V gene data show CDR1 as LNHDA and CDR2 as SQIVND (reference sequence). V lost 7 bases to trimming and J lost 3 bases, with 15 bases between them. The chain's CDR3 is CASTRSPSDYGYTF. DNA for the CDR3: TGTGCCAGTACCCGATCTCCGTCGGACTATGGCTACACCTTC.

The chain is built from TRBV11-3 and TRBJ2-2; D ambiguous. This CDR3 contains 14 residues. The V end lost 5 bases, the J end lost 7 bases, and 14 bases lay between the germline ends. The germline CDR1 and CDR2 sequences are SGHNT and YENEEA. The CDR3 DNA is TGTGCCAGCAGCCCACAGATTTTGGGCGGGGAGCTGTTTTTT. Its protein is CASSPQILGGELFF.

The rearrangement joins TRBV28 to TRBJ1-2; possible D gene TRBD1, 6 bases. The CDR3 has 13 amino acids. From germline, CDR1 is MDHEN and CDR2 SYDVKM. V lost 3 bases and J 4 bases, leaving 9 bases between the germline ends. The CDR3 region is CASSFQGSYGYTF. The CDR3 nucleotides are TGTGCCAGCAGTTTTCAGGGGTCCTATGGCTACACCTTC.

The chain employs TRBV7-2 and TRBJ2-3, with D tentatively TRBD2 (6 bases). Germline V gene data show CDR1 as SGHTA and CDR2 as FQGNSA. CDR3 length equals 14 residues. V lost 3 bases, J lost 5 bases, and 12 bases lay in between. The CDR3 region has the DNA TGTGCCAGCAGCTTGACTAGGTCGCAAGATACGCAGTATTTT. Its translation: CASSLTRSQDTQYF.

Here the CDR3 reads CASSSTGRGNEQFF. The CDR3 region has the DNA TGTGCCAGCAGTAGTACGGGCCGCGGGAATGAGCAGTTCTTC. The chain links TRBV27 to TRBJ2-1, with D tentatively TRBD2 (5 bases). CDR1 and CDR2 from the germline V gene are MNHEY and SMNVEV (reference sequence). Trimming cost V 5 bases and J 7 bases, with 15 bases left between them. This CDR3 has 14 amino acids.